These 21 T cell receptor beta chains were sequenced from one sample in a study of metastatic and nonmetastatic thyroid tumors. TCRdb re-processed the PCR reads through MiXCR. Among around 17,000 clones listed, approximately 23% were seen once. Thyroid surgery had not been preceded by any treatment in any patient. The sample taken for sequencing was adjacent normal tissue. Every receptor here comes from a female donor with papillary thyroid cancer or a benign thyroid nodule (not recorded which). Some clones in this sample may be carry-over from other donors' samples.

This clone is medium-sized within its sample. The genes are TRBV2 and TRBJ2-7; D gene ambiguous. This CDR3 has 12 amino acids. CDR1 is SNHLY, CDR2 FYNNEI, per germline. Trimming cost V 6 bases and J 2 bases, with 8 bases left between them. The CDR3, as DNA: TGTGCCAGCAGACCTCAGGCCTACGAGCAGTACTTC. It translates to CASRPQAYEQYF.

There are many counts of this clone. Just one base apart from a much larger clone, this may be a read error. Other DNA sequences in this sample translate to the same CDR3. This rearrangement joins TRBV9 to TRBJ2-1; 9 positions match TRBD2. The CDR3 contains 15 residues. Germline V gene data show CDR1 as SGDLS and CDR2 as YYNGEE. The CDR3 loop is CASSVGGRAYNEQFF. Written as DNA, the CDR3 is TGTGCCAGCAGTGTAGGCGGGAGGGCCTACAATGAGCAGTTCTTC.

This clone ranks as medium-sized (0.01 to 0.1%). This rearrangement joins TRBV6-2 or TRBV6-3 to TRBJ2-6; TRBD2 agrees at 11 bases. From germline, CDR1 is MNHEY and CDR2 SVGEGT. This CDR3 has 16 amino acids. The V segment lost 10 bases and the J segment 0 bases; nucleotides outside the gene matches: 5. CDR3 DNA sequence: TGTGCCATCGGGACTAGCGGTGGCTCTGGGGCCAACGTCCTGACTTTC. Translating it yields CAIGTSGGSGANVLTF.

This clone was detected only a few times. V and J are TRBV12-3 or TRBV12-4 and TRBJ1-1, with D maybe TRBD1 (5 bases). This CDR3 comprises 14 residues. With 3 bases removed from V and 4 bases from J, the gap between germline ends came to 12 bases. CDR3 sequence reads: CASSLQGRSTEAFF. The CDR3 nucleotides are TGTGCCAGCAGTTTGCAGGGAAGATCCACTGAAGCTTTCTTT.

Remarks on this clone: The junction departs from germline at one end; a sequencing error may be responsible. CDR3 loop: CASSLVGAVTAELFF. In DNA form, the CDR3 reads TGTGCCAGCAGCTTAGTGGGGGCCGTCACCGCGGAGCTGTTTTTT. This chain uses TRBV7-2 with TRBJ2-2, with D tentatively TRBD1 (6 bases). This CDR3 comprises 15 residues. Germline CDR1 SGHTA, CDR2 FQGNSA.

This clone is termed medium-sized. V is TRBV12-3 or TRBV12-4 and J is TRBJ2-3, with 7 nucleotides matching TRBD2. Trimming removed 6 bases from V and 0 bases from J; junction bases left unmatched: 6. The CDR3 extends over 15 amino acids. The CDR3 spells CASRYSGLSTDTQYF. CDR3 DNA sequence: TGTGCCAGCAGGTATAGCGGGCTTAGCACAGATACGCAGTATTTT.

The sample holds many counts of this clone. The chain links TRBV2 to TRBJ2-1, with 11 bases identical to TRBD2. The CDR3 sequence is 17 residues long. The germline CDR1 and CDR2 sequences are SNHLY and FYNNEI. After removal of 5 bases from V and 7 bases from J, the junction contained 13 bases not matched to a gene. CDR3 coding DNA: TGTGCCAGCAGTCACCCCTTAGCGGGAGGGCCTCGAAATGAGCAGTTCTTC. This gives the protein CASSHPLAGGPRNEQFF.

This clone came up many times. The rearrangement uses TRBV20-1 and TRBJ2-3, with TRBD2 matching 9 bases. The CDR3 length is 14 residues. The germline CDR1 and CDR2 sequences are DFQATT and SNEGSKA (reference sequence). Trimming cost V 1 base and J 6 bases; bases outside gene matches: 5. This chain's CDR3 is CSARGTSVGDTQYF. The CDR3 nucleotides are TGCAGTGCTAGAGGGACTAGCGTTGGCGATACGCAGTATTTT.

This clone is deemed medium-sized. The rearrangement uses TRBV28 and TRBJ2-2, with D possibly matching TRBD2 (6 bases). This CDR3 has 14 residues. Per germline, CDR1 MDHEN and CDR2 SYDVKM. V lost 2 bases, J lost 8 bases, and 12 bases lay in between. The CDR3 DNA is TGTGCCAGCAGTTTACGAGCCGGGAGAGGGGAGCTGTTTTTT. Translation: CASSLRAGRGELFF.

This clone was observed many times. The genes are TRBV5-5 and TRBJ2-5, with D tentatively TRBD1 (6 bases). The CDR3 is 13 residues long. V shed 4 bases and J shed 5 bases, with 12 bases lying between them. CDR1 is SGHKS and CDR2 is YYEKEE in the germline V gene (reference sequence). CDR3 residues: CASSPRTAETQYF. In nucleotides, the CDR3 is TGTGCCAGCAGCCCCAGGACAGCCGAGACCCAGTACTTC.

By share, this clone counts as medium-sized. V usage is TRBV12-3 or TRBV12-4 and J usage is TRBJ1-1; maybe TRBD1 (6 bases). The CDR3 contains 14 residues. V was trimmed by 3 bases and J by 6 bases, leaving 14 bases between them. CDR3 sequence reads: CASSFQRGVAEAFF. CDR3 DNA: TGTGCCAGCAGTTTTCAGAGGGGGGTCGCTGAAGCTTTCTTT.

There are many counts of this clone. The chain joins TRBV4-1 to TRBJ2-1, with 12 bases aligning to TRBD2. V was pared by 6 bases and J by 10 bases, with 16 bases of the junction left unmatched. Germline values: CDR1 MGHRA, CDR2 YSYEKL. The CDR3 extends over 17 amino acids. CDR3 amino acids: CASSQMPGLAGPVEQFF. The CDR3 nucleotides are TGCGCCAGCAGTCAAATGCCGGGACTAGCGGGCCCAGTGGAGCAGTTCTTC.

The sample holds many counts of this clone. The chain is built from TRBV3-1 and TRBJ1-6, with unresolved D. The V gene lost 0 bases and the J gene lost 10 bases, with 7 bases spanning the gap. Germline CDR1 is LGHDT and CDR2 is YNNKEL (reference sequence). The CDR3 length is 13 residues. The DNA of the CDR3 is TGTGCCAGCAGCCAAGATAAGAGGTCACCCCTCCACTTT. Its protein is CASSQDKRSPLHF.

The chain links TRBV10-1 to TRBJ2-1, with TRBD2 identical over 7 bases. CDR3 length equals 16 residues. V dropped 4 bases and J dropped 1; count of bases not matched to a gene: 7. The germline CDR1 and CDR2 sequences are WNHNN and SYGVQD (reference sequence). The CDR3 coding sequence is TGCGCCAGCAGTGTTTCGACAGCGGGATCCTACAATGAGCAGTTCTTC. Encoded protein: CASSVSTAGSYNEQFF.

This clone was counted many times. J is TRBJ1-2 and V is TRBV7-8; TRBD1 matches at 8 bases. J was trimmed by 14 bases and V by 0 bases; bases with no gene match: 11. This CDR3 is 14 amino acids long. Germline V gives CDR1 SGHVS, CDR2 FQNEAQ. The CDR3: CASSLALTGGILTF. The CDR3 coding sequence is TGTGCCAGCAGCTTAGCGCTAACAGGGGGAATTCTGACCTTC.

The chain links TRBV6-1 to TRBJ1-1; 9 nucleotides agree with TRBD1. Germline lookup yields CDR1 MNHNS and CDR2 SASEGT. The CDR3 extends over 15 amino acids. The ends lost 10 bases at V and 4 bases at J; junction bases unmatched: 13. CDR3 sequence (DNA): TGTGCCATCAGCCGCCCGACAGGGGGGAGCACTGAAGCTTTCTTT. Encoded protein: CAISRPTGGSTEAFF.

This clone is medium-sized by share. Other DNA sequences within the sample encode an identical CDR3. The chain couples TRBV20-1 to TRBJ2-3, with D possibly matching TRBD1 (6 bases). V gave up 5 bases and J gave up 2 bases, with 14 bases separating them. This CDR3 contains 14 residues. Germline V CDR1 and CDR2: DFQATT, SNEGSKA (reference sequence). The CDR3 DNA sequence: TGCAGTGCTCCCTTGCAGGGGATCACAGATACGCAGTATTTT. It specifies CSAPLQGITDTQYF.

This clone occurred many times. V usage is TRBV7-2 and J usage is TRBJ2-5, with D possibly matching TRBD1 (5 bases). CDR1 SGHTA and CDR2 FQGNSA come from the germline V gene. This CDR3 comprises 13 residues. V was trimmed by 3 bases and J by 5 bases, leaving 10 bases between them. In DNA, the CDR3 is TGTGCCAGCAGCTTCATTCCAGGGGAGACCCAGTACTTC. As protein: CASSFIPGETQYF.

This clone has at least ten counts. The CDR3 reads CASMGASEYNEQFF. The CDR3 DNA sequence: TGTGCCAGTATGGGGGCTAGCGAGTACAATGAGCAGTTCTTC. The V gene is TRBV19, the J gene TRBJ2-1; D may correspond to TRBD1 or TRBD2 (6 bases each). Germline CDR1 reads LNHDA; CDR2 reads SQIVND (reference sequence). V was cut by 7 bases and J by 4 bases, with 14 bases left in between. The length of the CDR3 is 14 residues.

By proportion, this clone is medium-sized. The genes are TRBV6-2 or TRBV6-3 and TRBJ2-3; no clear D gene. CDR3 length equals 13 residues. The V end was cut by 6 bases, the J end by 2 bases, with 9 bases between. The germline CDR1 and CDR2 sequences are MNHEY and SVGEGT. CDR3: CASRGTATDTQYF. The CDR3 nucleotides are TGTGCCAGCAGGGGCACAGCCACAGATACGCAGTATTTT.

This clone was seen a handful of times. This specimen includes other DNA sequences encoding the same CDR3. CDR3 sequence reads: CASSGGGGRYNEQFF. As DNA, the CDR3 is TGTGCCAGCAGTGGTGGGGGAGGGAGGTACAATGAGCAGTTCTTC. The chain couples TRBV6-1 to TRBJ2-1; TRBD2 aligns across 7 bases. The CDR3 consists of 15 residues. The trim removed 4 bases at V and 4 bases at J, leaving 7 bases unmatched. Germline V gives CDR1 MNHNS, CDR2 SASEGT.